A single sample is the source of the 19 T cell receptor beta chains below, sequenced in a study of blood T cell repertoires in COVID-19. Generated by immunoSEQ multiplex PCR, the TCRdb table keeps only in-frame clones and is missing some. The data hold roughly 47,000 clones, with 75% to 90% observed a single time. The sample was peripheral blood. Source of these receptors: a man aged 50 to 59 with acute or convalescent COVID-19.

The chain has TRBV15 and TRBJ1-3, with no clear D. The CDR3 covers 15 residues. The V end lost 0 bases, the J end lost 2 bases, and 8 bases lay between the germline ends. Germline V gives CDR1 LNHNV, CDR2 YYDKDF (reference sequence). The CDR3 region is CATSRDHYAGNTIYF. The DNA of the CDR3 is TGTGCCACCAGCAGAGATCACTATGCTGGAAACACCATATATTTT. Full variable domain (rest looked up from reference TRBV15 and TRBJ1-3): DAMVIQNPRYQVTQFGKPVTLSCSQTLNHNVMYWYQQKSSQAPKLLFHYYDKDFNNEADTPDNFQSRRPNTSFCFLDIRSPGLGDTAMYLCATSRDHYAGNTIYFGEGSWLTVV.

This clone came up once. The genes are TRBV24-1 and TRBJ2-1; unclear D gene. Germline CDR1 KGHDR, CDR2 SFDVKD. The length of the CDR3 is 14 residues. With 5 bases removed from V and 1 base from J, the gap between germline ends came to 8 bases. CDR3 in DNA: TGTGCCACCAGTGCGAGCTATTCCTACAATGAGCAGTTCTTC. Protein sequence: CATSASYSYNEQFF.

V and J are TRBV19 and TRBJ1-1; D is uncertain. CDR1 LNHDA and CDR2 SQIVND come from the germline V gene (reference sequence). The ends were cut back, 6 bases at V and 0 bases at J, with 8 bases in the middle. The CDR3 is made up of 13 amino acids. The CDR3 region has the DNA TGTGCCAGTAGCATAACAGTGAACACTGAAGCTTTCTTT. It encodes CASSITVNTEAFF.

The chain uses TRBV5-4 and TRBJ2-2; 14 nucleotides match TRBD2. V lost 0 bases, J lost 7 bases, and 2 bases stayed unmatched. Germline V gives CDR1 SGHNT, CDR2 YYREEE (reference sequence). This CDR3 has 16 amino acids. The CDR3 is CASSLGTSGGFGELFF. The CDR3 DNA is TGTGCCAGCAGCTTGGGGACTAGCGGGGGGTTCGGGGAGCTGTTTTTT.

The gene calls are TRBV7-3 and TRBJ1-1; the match to TRBD1 covers 9 bases. Trimming removed 5 bases from V and 7 bases from J; junction bases left unmatched: 17. This CDR3 has 17 amino acids. Germline V CDR1 and CDR2: SGHTA, FQGTGA. The CDR3 is CASSPIPGGQGRGEAFF. CDR3 DNA sequence: TGTGCCAGCAGCCCGATTCCCGGAGGACAGGGGAGGGGTGAAGCTTTCTTT. The full variable domain, its missing parts supplied by reference TRBV7-3 and TRBJ1-1, is GAGVSQTPSNKVTEKGKYVELRCDPISGHTALYWYRQSLGQGPEFLIYFQGTGAADDSGLPNDRFFAVRPEGSVSTLKIQRTERGDSAVYLCASSPIPGGQGRGEAFFGQGTRLTVV.

The chain uses TRBV19 and TRBJ1-6; no reliable D call. V was pared by 5 bases and J by 3 bases, with 8 bases between. Looked up from germline, CDR1 is LNHDA and CDR2 is SQIVND (reference sequence). The CDR3 consists of 14 residues. The CDR3 here is CASSPQSYNSPLHF. The CDR3 bases are TGTGCCAGTAGTCCACAGAGCTATAATTCACCCCTCCACTTT. The full variable domain, rest sourced from reference TRBV19 and TRBJ1-6, is DGGITQSPKYLFRKEGQNVTLSCEQNLNHDAMYWYRQDPGQGLRLIYYSQIVNDFQKGDIAEGYSVSREKKESFPLTVTSAQKNPTAFYLCASSPQSYNSPLHFGNGTRLTVT.

This sequence joins TRBV5-1 and TRBJ2-7; D possibly corresponds to TRBD1 (6 bases). CDR3 length: 14 amino acids. Deletions cut 7 bases from V and 5 bases from J, with 19 bases between. The germline V gene has CDR1 SGHRS and CDR2 YFSETQ. In nucleotides, the CDR3 is TGCGCCAGCGGGAAGGGGGACCGTAGTAACGAGCAGTACTTC. Protein: CASGKGDRSNEQYF.

The chain joins TRBV7-2 to TRBJ1-2; TRBD1 matches 8 bases. The CDR3 loop spans 13 amino acids. The germline CDR1 and CDR2 sequences are SGHTA and FQGNSA. Trimming at V came to 3 bases and at J to 10 bases, leaving 7 bases not matched to a gene. The CDR3, as DNA: TGTGCCAGCAGCTTCCGGGACAGGCGGAACTACACCTTC. This sequence encodes CASSFRDRRNYTF.

The chain employs TRBV9 and TRBJ1-4; tentative D call: TRBD1 (6 bases). Trimming took 3 bases from V and 6 from J, leaving 9 bases between them. The length of the CDR3 is 13 residues. Germline loops: CDR1 SGDLS, CDR2 YYNGEE. CDR3 loop: CASSGGLDEKLFF. The CDR3 DNA sequence: TGTGCCAGCAGCGGGGGGCTAGATGAAAAACTGTTTTTT.

The chain couples TRBV6-1 to TRBJ1-4; D may be TRBD1 (6 bases). CDR1 is MNHNS and CDR2 is SASEGT in the germline V gene. CDR3 length equals 19 residues. Trimming pared 1 base from V and 0 bases from J, leaving 18 bases between. For the CDR3, the DNA is TGTGCCAGCAGTGAAGAAGGGACATCCCTACTTGCAACTAATGAAAAACTGTTTTTT. Protein: CASSEEGTSLLATNEKLFF.

The V call is TRBV19, the J call TRBJ2-3, with 10 bases that match TRBD1. The CDR3 is 14 residues long. V gave up 8 bases and J gave up 4 bases; unmatched junction bases: 6. Germline V gene data show CDR1 as LNHDA and CDR2 as SQIVND (reference sequence). The CDR3 sequence is CASSRDRGSDTQYF. CDR3 bases: TGTGCCAGTTCCCGGGACAGGGGATCAGATACGCAGTATTTT. The whole variable domain, remainder taken from reference TRBV19 and TRBJ2-3, is DGGITQSPKYLFRKEGQNVTLSCEQNLNHDAMYWYRQDPGQGLRLIYYSQIVNDFQKGDIAEGYSVSREKKESFPLTVTSAQKNPTAFYLCASSRDRGSDTQYFGPGTRLTVL.

The V call is TRBV6-2 or TRBV6-3, the J call TRBJ1-1; 10 bases fit TRBD1. The CDR3 extends over 14 amino acids. The germline V gene has CDR1 MNHEY and CDR2 SVGEGT. V was pared by 6 bases and J by 7 bases, with 8 bases of the junction left unmatched. This CDR3 is CASSLGQGFGEAFF. The DNA of the CDR3 is TGTGCCAGCAGCTTGGGACAGGGGTTTGGTGAAGCTTTCTTT.

The chain has TRBV6-5 and TRBJ2-2; possibly TRBD1 for D (5 bases). Trimming left V 11 bases short and J 3 bases short, with 10 bases between. The CDR3 is 12 residues long. Germline CDR1 is MNHEY and CDR2 is SVGAGI. The DNA for the CDR3 is TGTGCCGCAGGGCGGTACACCGGGGAGCTGTTTTTT. Translating it yields CAAGRYTGELFF.

The chain carries TRBV19 and TRBJ2-1; 9 positions agree with TRBD2. This CDR3 is 16 amino acids long. The germline CDR1 and CDR2 sequences are LNHDA and SQIVND (reference sequence). V gave up 3 bases and J gave up 7 bases; unmatched junction bases: 10. The CDR3 loop reads CASSMGRASGKNEQFF. The CDR3 DNA reads TGTGCCAGTAGTATGGGTCGGGCTAGCGGGAAAAATGAGCAGTTCTTC.

The chain uses TRBV5-1 and TRBJ1-4; D unclear. The CDR3 loop spans 16 amino acids. Germline CDR1 is SGHRS and CDR2 is YFSETQ. The V and J ends lost 7 bases and 3 bases respectively, with 19 bases between them. CDR3 residues: CASGREPRSSNEKLFF. DNA for the CDR3: TGCGCCAGCGGCCGGGAACCAAGGTCGTCTAATGAAAAACTGTTTTTT.

The rearrangement links TRBV6-2 or TRBV6-3 to TRBJ1-4; 7 bases map to TRBD1. Trimming at V came to 5 bases and at J to 17 bases, leaving 17 bases not matched to a gene. Per germline, CDR1 MNHEY and CDR2 SVGEGT. The CDR3 has 14 residues. The CDR3 region has the DNA TGTGCCAGCAGTGACCATGGACAGGCGACTATAGGATTTTTT. It yields the protein CASSDHGQATIGFF.

This chain joins TRBV24-1 and TRBJ2-2, with D uncertain. The CDR3 loop spans 14 amino acids. Trimming stripped 7 bases from V and 1 base from J, with 9 bases between. Looked up from germline, CDR1 is KGHDR and CDR2 is SFDVKD. The CDR3 spells CATSGSGNTGELFF. As DNA, the CDR3 is TGTGCCACCAGCGGCTCAGGGAACACCGGGGAGCTGTTTTTT.

This clone was detected only once. The rearrangement links TRBV6-5 to TRBJ1-1; D not certain. The length of the CDR3 is 14 residues. Trimming removed 0 bases from V and 8 bases from J, with 13 bases in between. Germline V gene lookup returns CDR1 MNHEY and CDR2 SVGAGI. CDR3 region: CASSYSRYSLEAFF. The CDR3 nucleotides are TGTGCCAGCAGTTACTCGAGATACTCCCTAGAAGCTTTCTTT.

In the case of this clone: Germline is not matched at one junction end, which may reflect a read error. The V gene is TRBV28, the J gene TRBJ1-2, with TRBD1 matching over 7 bases. Per germline, CDR1 MDHEN and CDR2 SYDVKM. The CDR3 spans 14 residues. The CDR3 is CASSSRTGGYDYTF. The CDR3 nucleotides are TGTGCCAGCAGTTCCCGGACAGGAGGATATGACTACACCTTC.